These 18 T cell receptor beta chains were all obtained from the same sample, sequenced in a study of T cell responses to AZD1222 COVID-19 vaccine. Produced via immunoSEQ multiplex PCR; TCRdb's table is partial and in-frame only. This sample carries under 80,000 clones, roughly four fifths of them seen once, and the ten largest clones take approximately 25%. The specimen comprised peripheral blood, sampled 28 days after the second AZD1222 dose. The source is an adult who received the AZD1222 COVID-19 vaccine.

This clone has just a few counts. This chain links TRBV30 with TRBJ1-2; tentative D call: TRBD1 (6 bases). The V and J ends lost 0 bases and 6 bases respectively, with 11 bases between them. Germline lookup yields CDR1 GTSNPN and CDR2 SVGIG (reference sequence). This CDR3 region has 13 residues. CDR3 bases: TGTGCCTGGAGTGTGTCCGGGGGCCATGGCTACACCTTC. Translated: CAWSVSGGHGYTF. The whole variable domain, remainder taken from reference TRBV30 and TRBJ1-2, is SQTIHQWPATLVQPVGSPLSLECTVEGTSNPNLYWYRQAAGRGLQLLFYSVGIGQISSEVPQNLSASRPQDRQFILSSKKLLLSDSGFYLCAWSVSGGHGYTFGSGTRLTVV.

V gene TRBV5-1 combines with J gene TRBJ2-3, with 8 bases lining up with TRBD2. The V gene's germline CDR1 is SGHRS and CDR2 YFSETQ. CDR3 length: 15 residues. V shed 4 bases, J shed 4 bases, and the junction held 8 bases outside the gene matches. The CDR3 spells CASSPGLAAPDTQYF. The CDR3 region has the DNA TGCGCCAGCAGCCCAGGACTAGCCGCCCCAGATACGCAGTATTTT.

The rearrangement links TRBV20-1 to TRBJ2-5, with 7 nucleotides matching TRBD2. In germline, CDR1 is DFQATT, CDR2 SNEGSKA (reference sequence). This CDR3 contains 11 residues. Trimming at V came to 3 bases and at J to 5 bases, leaving 0 bases not matched to a gene. The CDR3 is CSASGGETQYF. The CDR3 bases are TGCAGTGCTAGCGGGGGGGAGACCCAGTACTTC.

CDR3 amino acids: CASSQGTSGIKEQYF. DNA of the CDR3: TGTGCCAGCAGCCAAGGGACTAGCGGGATTAAGGAGCAGTACTTC. The chain has TRBV5-4 and TRBJ2-7; 13 nucleotides align to TRBD2. The CDR3 runs to 15 residues. From germline, CDR1 is SGHNT and CDR2 YYREEE (reference sequence). V lost 4 bases, J lost 7 bases, and 8 bases stayed unmatched.

This sequence joins TRBV5-6 and TRBJ2-7, with unresolved D. Trimming cost V 3 bases and J 0 bases, with 22 bases left between them. Germline V gene lookup returns CDR1 SGHDT and CDR2 YYEEEE. This CDR3 region has 18 residues. CDR3 nucleotides: TGTGCCAGCAGCTCGACCAAGAGTAACTTCCTCCACTCCTACGAGCAGTACTTC. Its translation is CASSSTKSNFLHSYEQYF.

The rearrangement links TRBV7-9 to TRBJ2-7; 14 bases line up with TRBD2. The length of the CDR3 is 16 residues. V lost 4 bases to trimming and J lost 3 bases; unmatched junction nucleotides: 5. CDR1 and CDR2 from the germline V gene are SEHNR and FQNEAQ (reference sequence). The CDR3 loop is CASSSGTSGSYYEQYF. The CDR3 nucleotides are TGTGCCAGCAGCTCCGGGACTAGCGGGAGCTACTACGAGCAGTACTTC.

This clone was seen a handful of times. V usage is TRBV7-2 and J usage is TRBJ2-6; D is uncertain. V lost 5 bases and J 3 bases, leaving 8 bases between the germline ends. Germline CDR1 and CDR2: SGHTA and FQGNSA. The CDR3 is 14 residues long. CDR3 in amino acids: CASSPQDGANVLTF. In nucleotides, the CDR3 is TGTGCCAGCAGCCCCCAGGATGGGGCCAACGTCCTGACTTTC.

The chain recombines TRBV5-4 with TRBJ1-1; D may be TRBD1 (5 bases). This CDR3 spans 15 amino acids. CDR1 is SGHNT, CDR2 YYREEE, per germline (reference sequence). V shed 0 bases and J shed 4 bases, with 13 bases lying between them. This chain's CDR3 is CASSLAITGGTEAFF. DNA of the CDR3: TGTGCCAGCAGCTTGGCCATCACAGGAGGCACTGAAGCTTTCTTT. The full variable domain, rest sourced from reference TRBV5-4 and TRBJ1-1, is ETGVTQSPTHLIKTRGQQVTLRCSSQSGHNTVSWYQQALGQGPQFIFQYYREEENGRGNFPPRFSGLQFPNYSSELNVNALELDDSALYLCASSLAITGGTEAFFGQGTRLTVV.

The CDR3 bases are TGTGCCAGCAGACAAACTAGCGGGAGGGCCTCGACCGGGGAGCTGTTTTTT. This encodes CASRQTSGRASTGELFF. The chain links TRBV27 to TRBJ2-2, with 13 nucleotides matching TRBD2. The junction had 9 bases not matched to a gene; V was cut back by 6 bases and J by 5 bases. The CDR3 contains 17 residues. Germline CDR1 and CDR2: MNHEY and SMNVEV (reference sequence).

This clone was counted a few times. The chain joins TRBV7-6 to TRBJ1-1, with TRBD1 identical over 8 bases. V gave up 4 bases and J gave up 1 base; unmatched junction bases: 5. The CDR3 runs 15 residues. The germline V gene encodes CDR1 SGHVS and CDR2 FNYEAQ. As DNA, the CDR3 is TGTGCCAGCAGCTCGATAGGGACAGGGAACACTGAAGCTTTCTTT. Encoded protein: CASSSIGTGNTEAFF.

V and J are TRBV6-5 and TRBJ2-5; D gene ambiguous. The CDR3 length is 13 residues. The germline V gene has CDR1 MNHEY and CDR2 SVGAGI. With 6 bases removed from V and 9 bases from J, the gap between germline ends came to 17 bases. CDR3 loop: CASSRPGPGAQYF. The CDR3, as DNA: TGTGCCAGCAGCCGACCCGGACCTGGAGCCCAGTACTTC.

V and J are TRBV12-5 and TRBJ2-2; D is unresolved. Germline lookup yields CDR1 LGHNT and CDR2 FRNRAP. V was shortened by 6 bases and J by 6 bases, with 23 bases between the two germline ends. The CDR3 is 17 amino acids. CDR3 sequence: CASGSQITSGPPGELFF. The CDR3 DNA reads TGTGCTAGTGGATCCCAGATCACTTCCGGGCCCCCCGGGGAGCTGTTTTTT.

The sample holds a few counts of this clone. This sequence joins TRBV21-1 and TRBJ1-1. TRBV21-1 is described as a pseudogene. The CDR3 covers 18 residues. The CDR3 nucleotides are TGTGCCAGCAGCAAAGACATGAACGAGACGACTATGAACACTGAAGCTTTCTTT. It specifies CASSKDMNETTMNTEAFF.

The V and J genes are TRBV7-2 and TRBJ2-7, with D hard to call. The V end lost 0 bases, the J end lost 6 bases, and 9 bases lay between the germline ends. The CDR3 runs 13 residues. Looked up from germline, CDR1 is SGHTA and CDR2 is FQGNSA. CDR3 coding DNA: TGTGCCAGCAGCTTAGCGCTTAGCTCCGAGCAGTACTTC. Its translation: CASSLALSSEQYF.

The CDR3 loop is CASSQGGSYNEQFF. CDR3 DNA sequence: TGTGCCAGCAGCCAAGGGGGGAGCTACAATGAGCAGTTCTTC. The V call is TRBV14, the J call TRBJ2-1; either TRBD1 or TRBD2 may fit D (5 bases each). Trimming stripped 1 base from V and 3 bases from J, with 7 bases between. The CDR3 has 14 residues. Germline V gene sequence: CDR1 SGHDN, CDR2 FVKESK.

The CDR3 region has the DNA TGCGCCAGCAGCTGGACAGGGCAGACTGAAGCTTTCTTT. Translation gives CASSWTGQTEAFF. The rearrangement links TRBV5-1 to TRBJ1-1; 8 bases line up with TRBD1. J was trimmed by 5 bases and V by 3 bases; bases with no gene match: 3. There are 13 residues in the CDR3. Germline V gives CDR1 SGHRS, CDR2 YFSETQ. The full variable domain, its missing parts supplied by reference TRBV5-1 and TRBJ1-1, is KAGVTQTPRYLIKTRGQQVTLSCSPISGHRSVSWYQQTPGQGLQFLFEYFSETQRNKGNFPGRFSGRQFSNSRSEMNVSTLELGDSALYLCASSWTGQTEAFFGQGTRLTVV.

This clone was recorded once. The genes are TRBV11-2 and TRBJ2-1; the D is unclear. The CDR3 totals 12 residues. Trimming removed 3 bases from V and 4 bases from J, with 4 bases in between. Germline assignment: CDR1 SGHAT and CDR2 FQNNGV. CDR3 amino acids: CASSFEYNEQFF. CDR3 bases: TGTGCCAGCAGCTTCGAATACAATGAGCAGTTCTTC.

The genes are TRBV7-9 and TRBJ1-2; D not resolved. CDR1 SEHNR and CDR2 FQNEAQ come from the germline V gene (reference sequence). The CDR3 sequence is 15 residues long. Trimming stripped 3 bases from V and 4 bases from J, with 15 bases between. CDR3 DNA: TGTGCCAGCAGCTTGGAAGGAGCCTATAGCTATGGCTACACCTTC. Its protein product is CASSLEGAYSYGYTF.